This is a list of T cell receptor beta chains from one sample in a study of blood T cell repertoires in COVID-19. The assay was immunoSEQ multiplex PCR, and TCRdb's table has in-frame clones only and misses some. Here the sample spans 150,000 to 200,000 clones, roughly 90% being singletons. Sequenced material: PBMCs or T cells enriched from blood (not recorded which). These receptors came from a woman aged 45-59 years who had recovered from COVID-19. CDR3s include the opening cysteine and the closing phenylalanine or tryptophan. Each record gives: CDR3 length, D gene, clone size, V gene, J gene, CDR3 protein, CDR3 DNA. D genes are given only for firm matches. Expanded clones get a size class; other rows say once, few or many, or leave the size out.

16,.,.,TRBV21-1,TRBJ1-6,CARFATGDRINSPLHF,TGTGCCCGCTTTGCGACGGGGGACAGAATTAATTCACCCCTCCACTTT
14,.,.,TRBV3-1/TRBV3-2,TRBJ1-5,CASSQEGRGQPQHF,TGTGCCAGCAGCCAAGAGGGTAGGGGCCAGCCCCAGCATTTT
15,TRBD1,.,TRBV2,TRBJ1-1,CASSGPPGQGTEAFF,TGTGCCAGCAGTGGTCCCCCGGGACAGGGCACTGAAGCTTTCTTT
14,.,.,TRBV27,TRBJ1-1,CASSPYTVNTEAFF,TGTGCCAGCAGTCCCTATACTGTGAACACTGAAGCTTTCTTT
16,TRBD2,.,TRBV19,TRBJ2-7,CATRESGGVRTYEQYF,TGTGCCACCAGAGAGTCTGGGGGGGTAAGAACCTACGAGCAGTACTTC
15,TRBD1,.,TRBV5-1,TRBJ1-6,CASSPTTGGNSPLHF,TGCGCCAGCAGCCCCACTACAGGGGGCAATTCACCCCTCCACTTT
14,.,.,TRBV10-3,TRBJ2-5,CAISPGQSQETQYF,TGTGCCATCAGTCCCGGACAGAGTCAAGAGACCCAGTACTTC
17,.,once,TRBV7-6,TRBJ1-1,CASSLEVAGGMNTEAFF,TGTGCCAGCAGCTTAGAGGTGGCGGGTGGGATGAACACTGAAGCTTTCTTT
14,TRBD2,.,TRBV6-5,TRBJ2-3,CATRLAETTDTQYF,TGTGCCACACGACTAGCAGAGACCACAGATACGCAGTATTTT
16,TRBD1,few,TRBV19,TRBJ1-2,CASSIGTGDVGYGYTF,TGTGCCAGTAGTATAGGGACAGGGGACGTTGGCTATGGCTACACCTTC
12,.,.,TRBV18,TRBJ2-5,CASSPREETQYF,TGTGCCAGCTCACCCAGGGAAGAGACCCAGTACTTC
17,TRBD1,.,TRBV7-9,TRBJ1-6,CASSLAGQGLINSPLHF,TGTGCCAGCAGCTTAGCGGGACAGGGATTGATCAATTCACCCCTCCACTTT
14,TRBD1,.,TRBV7-2,TRBJ1-2,CASSVGTGRYGYTF,TGTGCCAGCAGCGTAGGGACAGGGAGGTATGGCTACACCTTC
16,TRBD2,.,TRBV7-9,TRBJ2-7,CASSLAPAGDSYEQYF,TGTGCCAGCAGCTTAGCGCCAGCGGGGGACTCCTACGAGCAGTACTTC
15,.,.,TRBV11-2,TRBJ1-4,CASSRLEEGPEKLFF,TGTGCCAGCAGCCGGCTGGAGGAAGGCCCGGAAAAACTGTTTTTT
13,.,.,TRBV9,TRBJ2-1,CASSVIQGNEQFF,TGTGCCAGCAGCGTCATCCAGGGCAATGAGCAGTTCTTC
13,TRBD1,.,TRBV5-1,TRBJ1-2,CASSTGTGSGYTF,TGCGCCAGCAGCACCGGGACAGGGTCTGGCTACACCTTC
11,.,.,TRBV2,TRBJ2-7,CASQARYEQYF,TGTGCCAGCCAGGCCCGCTACGAGCAGTACTTC
17,.,.,TRBV18,TRBJ2-7,CASSPLGGSSSSYEQYF,TGTGCCAGCTCACCACTTGGTGGCTCCTCCAGCTCCTACGAGCAGTACTTC
15,TRBD1,.,TRBV7-8,TRBJ1-2,CASSARTGGSDGYTF,TGTGCCAGCAGCGCAAGGACAGGGGGCAGTGATGGCTACACCTTC
18,.,.,TRBV14,TRBJ2-6,CASSPDTGRYSGANVLTF,TGTGCCAGCAGCCCCGACACTGGGCGATACTCTGGGGCCAACGTCCTGACTTTC
12,.,.,TRBV24-1,TRBJ2-1,CATSAGYNEQFF,TGTGCCACCAGTGCGGGCTACAATGAGCAGTTCTTC
14,.,once,TRBV15,TRBJ1-4,CATSRDRAGEKLFF,TGTGCCACCAGCAGAGACAGGGCAGGCGAAAAACTGTTTTTT
18,TRBD2,once,TRBV7-2,TRBJ2-5,CASSFFPSGGSPVETQYF,TGTGCCAGCAGCTTTTTTCCTAGCGGGGGCTCCCCTGTAGAGACCCAGTACTTC
16,TRBD1,.,TRBV11-3,TRBJ2-3,CASSFLTGLPTDTQYF,TGTGCCAGCAGCTTCCTGACAGGGTTACCCACAGATACGCAGTATTTT
15,.,.,TRBV7-8,TRBJ1-2,CASSLTDRTNYGYTF,TGTGCCAGCAGCTTAACGGACAGAACTAACTATGGCTACACCTTC